This T cell receptor (beta chain) was identified during a study of T cells in Graves' hyperthyroidism and ophthalmopathy. General study results and limits: Ophthalmopathy was told apart from stable hyperthyroidism by a 13 V-J model.

This clonotype was observed many times. Its antigen is unknown. The source material, RNA transcripts, was used to amplify TCR beta CDR3 regions. The HTBI set primed first-round TCR CDR3 RT-PCR. Each CDR3 protein gets one entry after TCRdb re-called the multiplex PCR reads with MiXCR. This sample has hundreds of thousands of distinct CDR3 sequences; 20% to 25% occur once, and the top ten carry roughly a third. The germline gives CDR1 MDHEN, CDR2 SYDVKM. CDR3 size: 15 residues. Trimming took 5 bases from V and 4 from J, leaving 16 bases between them. The TCR was taken from a man younger than 45 with Graves' ophthalmopathy. Sequencing used blood. This sequence joins TRBV28 and TRBJ2-3; the D call may be TRBD1 or TRBD2 (6 bases each). This CDR3 reads CASSPPTRGADTQYF. The CDR3 nucleotides are TGTGCCAGCAGTCCTCCCACTAGGGGGGCAGATACGCAGTATTTT.